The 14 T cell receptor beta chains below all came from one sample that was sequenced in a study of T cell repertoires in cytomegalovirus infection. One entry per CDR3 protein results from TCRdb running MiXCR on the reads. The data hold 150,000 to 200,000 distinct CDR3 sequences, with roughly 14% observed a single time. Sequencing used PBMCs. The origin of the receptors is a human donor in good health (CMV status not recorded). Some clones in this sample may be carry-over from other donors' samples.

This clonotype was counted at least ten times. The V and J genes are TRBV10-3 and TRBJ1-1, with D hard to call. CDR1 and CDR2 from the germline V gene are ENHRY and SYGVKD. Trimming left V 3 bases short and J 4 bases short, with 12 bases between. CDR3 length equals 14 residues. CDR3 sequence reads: CAISDIPEVTEAFF. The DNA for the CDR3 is TGTGCCATCAGTGATATCCCGGAGGTCACTGAAGCTTTCTTT.

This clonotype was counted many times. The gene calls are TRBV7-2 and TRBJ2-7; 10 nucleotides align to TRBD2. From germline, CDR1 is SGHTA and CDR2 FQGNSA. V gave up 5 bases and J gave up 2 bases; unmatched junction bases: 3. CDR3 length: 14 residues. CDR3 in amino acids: CASSVSGGTYEQYF. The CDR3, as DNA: TGTGCCAGCAGCGTTAGCGGGGGGACCTACGAGCAGTACTTC. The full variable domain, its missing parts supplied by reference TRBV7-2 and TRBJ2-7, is GAGVSQSPSNKVTEKGKDVELRCDPISGHTALYWYRQSLGQGLEFLIYFQGNSAPDKSGLPSDRFSAERTGGSVSTLTIQRTQQEDSAVYLCASSVSGGTYEQYFGPGTRLTVT.

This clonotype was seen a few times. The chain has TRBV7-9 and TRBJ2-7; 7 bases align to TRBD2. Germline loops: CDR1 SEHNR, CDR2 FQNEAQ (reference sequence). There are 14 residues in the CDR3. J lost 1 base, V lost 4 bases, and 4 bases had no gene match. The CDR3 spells CASSSLADSYEQYF. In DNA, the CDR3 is TGTGCCAGCAGCTCTCTAGCGGATTCCTACGAGCAGTACTTC.

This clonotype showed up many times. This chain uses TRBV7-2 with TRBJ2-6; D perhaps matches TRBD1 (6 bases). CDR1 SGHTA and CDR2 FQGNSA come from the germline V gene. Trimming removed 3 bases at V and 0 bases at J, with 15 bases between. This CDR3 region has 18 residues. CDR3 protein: CASSFGPGAPSGANVLTF. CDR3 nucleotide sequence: TGTGCCAGCAGCTTCGGTCCAGGGGCTCCCTCTGGGGCCAACGTCCTGACTTTC.

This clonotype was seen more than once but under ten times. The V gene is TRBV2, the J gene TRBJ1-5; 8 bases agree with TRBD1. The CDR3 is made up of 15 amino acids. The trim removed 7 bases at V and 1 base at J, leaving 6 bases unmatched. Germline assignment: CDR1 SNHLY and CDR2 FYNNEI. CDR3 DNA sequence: TGTGCCAGCAAACCGGACAGGGCGAGCAATCAGCCCCAGCATTTT. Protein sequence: CASKPDRASNQPQHF.

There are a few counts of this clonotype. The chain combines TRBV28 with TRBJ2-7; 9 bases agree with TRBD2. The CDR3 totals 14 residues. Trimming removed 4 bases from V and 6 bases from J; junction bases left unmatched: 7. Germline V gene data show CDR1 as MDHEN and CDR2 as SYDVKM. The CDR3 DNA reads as TGTGCCAGCAGTTATACTAGCGGGTCGGGCGAGCAGTACTTC. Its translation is CASSYTSGSGEQYF.

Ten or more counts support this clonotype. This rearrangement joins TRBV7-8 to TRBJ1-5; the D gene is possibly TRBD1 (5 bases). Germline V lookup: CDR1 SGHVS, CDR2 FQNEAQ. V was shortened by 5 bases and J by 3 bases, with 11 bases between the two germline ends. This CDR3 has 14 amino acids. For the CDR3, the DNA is TGTGCCAGCAGCCCTGACAGTTACAATCAGCCCCAGCATTTT. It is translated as CASSPDSYNQPQHF.

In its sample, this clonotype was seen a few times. In nucleotides, the CDR3 is TGTGCCAGCAGCCAAAAGGCGGGAGGACTCCCAGATACGCAGTATTTT. Residues: CASSQKAGGLPDTQYF. The chain has TRBV14 and TRBJ2-3; the match to TRBD2 covers 8 bases. V trimming: 2 bases; J trimming: 4 bases; junction bases outside the gene matches: 8. The CDR3 sequence is 16 residues long. In germline, CDR1 is SGHDN, CDR2 FVKESK.

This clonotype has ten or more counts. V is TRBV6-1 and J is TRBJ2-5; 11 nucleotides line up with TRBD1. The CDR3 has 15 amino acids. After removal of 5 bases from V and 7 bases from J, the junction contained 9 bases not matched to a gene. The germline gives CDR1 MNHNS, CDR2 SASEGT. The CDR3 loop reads CASSPGQGARRTQYF. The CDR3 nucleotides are TGTGCCAGCAGTCCCGGACAGGGGGCCCGTCGGACCCAGTACTTC.

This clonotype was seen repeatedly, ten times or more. CDR3 sequence (DNA): TGTGCCAGCAGCCCGGGACAGGGATTATACCAGCCCCAGCATTTT. Its translation is CASSPGQGLYQPQHF. This rearrangement joins TRBV7-8 to TRBJ1-5; 9 bases are shared with TRBD1. V was clipped by 5 bases and J by 7 bases; unmatched bases: 9. The germline V gene encodes CDR1 SGHVS and CDR2 FQNEAQ. This CDR3 contains 15 residues.

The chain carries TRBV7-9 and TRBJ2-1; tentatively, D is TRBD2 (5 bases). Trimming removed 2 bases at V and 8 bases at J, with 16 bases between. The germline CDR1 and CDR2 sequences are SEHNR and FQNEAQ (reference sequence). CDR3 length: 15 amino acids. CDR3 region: CASSLLLSGKDEQFF. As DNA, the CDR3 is TGTGCCAGCAGCTTATTGCTGTCGGGAAAAGATGAGCAGTTCTTC.

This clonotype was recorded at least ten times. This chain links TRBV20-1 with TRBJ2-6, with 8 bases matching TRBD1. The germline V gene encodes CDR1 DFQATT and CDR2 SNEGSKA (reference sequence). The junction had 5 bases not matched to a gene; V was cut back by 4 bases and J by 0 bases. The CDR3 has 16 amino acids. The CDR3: CSANPGQGSGANVLTF. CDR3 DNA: TGCAGTGCTAATCCTGGACAGGGCTCTGGGGCCAACGTCCTGACTTTC.

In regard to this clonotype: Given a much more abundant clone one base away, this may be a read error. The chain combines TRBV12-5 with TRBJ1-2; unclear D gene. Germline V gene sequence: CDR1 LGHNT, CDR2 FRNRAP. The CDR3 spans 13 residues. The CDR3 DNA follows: TGTGCTGGTGGTCCCGGACTGAGCTATGGCTACACCTTC. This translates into CAGGPGLSYGYTF.

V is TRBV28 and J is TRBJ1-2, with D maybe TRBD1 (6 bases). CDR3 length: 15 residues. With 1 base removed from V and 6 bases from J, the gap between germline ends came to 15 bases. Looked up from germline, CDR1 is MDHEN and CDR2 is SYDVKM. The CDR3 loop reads CASSLSRGGGDGYTF. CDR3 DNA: TGTGCCAGCAGTTTATCCCGGGGGGGCGGGGATGGCTACACCTTC.